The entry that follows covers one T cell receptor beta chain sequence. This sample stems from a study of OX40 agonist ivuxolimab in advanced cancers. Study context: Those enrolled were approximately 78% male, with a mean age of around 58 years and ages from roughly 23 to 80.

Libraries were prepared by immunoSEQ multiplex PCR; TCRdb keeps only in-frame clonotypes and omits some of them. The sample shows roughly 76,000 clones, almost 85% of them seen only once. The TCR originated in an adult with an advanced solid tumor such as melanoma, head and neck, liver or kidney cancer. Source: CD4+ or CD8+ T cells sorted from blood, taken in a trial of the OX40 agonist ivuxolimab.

The CDR3 is CASSWTGGDGYTF. Written as DNA, the CDR3 is TGTGCCAGCAGTTGGACAGGGGGTGATGGCTACACCTTC. The J gene is TRBJ1-2, the V gene TRBV2; TRBD1 aligns across 10 bases. Germline assignment: CDR1 SNHLY and CDR2 FYNNEI. J was trimmed by 6 bases and V by 5 bases; bases with no gene match: 3. This CDR3 has 13 amino acids.